Below, 11 T cell receptor beta chains from the same sample are listed, as sequenced in a study of regulatory T cells in long-lasting Graves disease. Assembly of TCR beta libraries relied on iRepertoire HTBI primers together with Arm-PCR of CDR3 regions. TCRdb reprocessed the multiplex PCR reads with MiXCR, giving one entry per CDR3 protein. The table includes 440,000 or so distinct CDR3 sequences, 16% detected once. The time point denotes: newly diagnosed GD, antithyroid drugs for less than 3 months. PBMC-derived RNA was used for the TCR library. A further study also used this sample, focusing on T cells in Graves' hyperthyroidism and ophthalmopathy.

The sample here was peripheral blood mononuclear cells (PBMCs), taken at new diagnosis, from a patient treated with antithyroid drugs. The receptors stem from a woman aged 25 to 39 with Graves disease.

The chain recombines TRBV20-1 with TRBJ2-7, with 7 bases lining up with TRBD1. CDR1 is DFQATT, CDR2 SNEGSKA, per germline (reference sequence). This CDR3 region has 13 residues. Trimming cost V 3 bases and J 5 bases; bases outside gene matches: 7. The CDR3 DNA reads as TGCAGTGCTAGTTACAGGGGTAGTAACGAGCAGTACTTC. Translated, it gives CSASYRGSNEQYF.

At least ten counts were recorded for this clonotype. The rearrangement links TRBV20-1 to TRBJ2-1; TRBD2 agrees at 7 bases. This CDR3 spans 17 amino acids. Per the germline V gene, CDR1 is DFQATT and CDR2 is SNEGSKA (reference sequence). V lost 8 bases and J lost 0; bases outside the gene matches: 16. The chain's CDR3 is CSKIPTSARSSYNEQFF. CDR3 sequence (DNA): TGCAGTAAAATTCCAACTAGCGCCCGAAGCTCCTACAATGAGCAGTTCTTC.

V gene TRBV30 combines with J gene TRBJ2-7; 11 bases line up with TRBD2. Germline V gives CDR1 GTSNPN, CDR2 SVGIG (reference sequence). The CDR3 is 15 amino acids. The ends lost 7 bases at V and 3 bases at J; junction bases unmatched: 11. CDR3 amino acids: CASRLAGRLNYEQYF. In DNA form, the CDR3 reads TGTGCCTCCCGACTAGCGGGACGTCTGAACTACGAGCAGTACTTC.

This clonotype occurred many times. The chain employs TRBV3-1 and TRBJ1-1, with D possibly being TRBD1 (5 bases). The length of the CDR3 is 13 residues. Deletions cut 4 bases from V and 11 bases from J, with 17 bases between. Germline-derived CDR1 and CDR2 are LGHDT and YNNKEL (reference sequence). CDR3 coding DNA: TGTGCCAGCAGCCCCAGGGAGGGGCGGACGGCTTTCTTT. This encodes CASSPREGRTAFF.

CDR3 in DNA: TGCGCCAGCAGCCAAGATGTCGGGACCCGCCCGGGGACTGAAGCTTTCTTT. It specifies CASSQDVGTRPGTEAFF. V and J are TRBV4-1 and TRBJ1-1, with D perhaps matching TRBD1 (5 bases). With 0 bases removed from V and 5 bases from J, the gap between germline ends came to 19 bases. Germline values: CDR1 MGHRA, CDR2 YSYEKL. The CDR3 extends over 17 amino acids.

This clonotype was detected many times. This sequence joins TRBV28 and TRBJ1-1; D gene unclear. The germline CDR1 and CDR2 sequences are MDHEN and SYDVKM. The CDR3 runs to 12 residues. Trimming shortened V by 3 bases and J by 11 bases, and 13 bases separated the two germline ends. The CDR3 protein is CASSFAPQRAFF. The DNA for the CDR3 is TGTGCCAGCAGTTTTGCCCCCCAGAGGGCTTTCTTT.

This clonotype has a count of ten or more. Compared with germline, one end of the junction differs, possibly owing to a read error. This chain links TRBV5-1 with TRBJ2-5, with D perhaps TRBD2 (5 bases). This CDR3 region has 14 residues. The V gene's germline CDR1 is SGHRS and CDR2 YFSETQ. The CDR3 here is CASSPTIPIETQYF. CDR3 DNA sequence: TGTGCCAGCAGCCCGACTATACCCATAGAGACCCAGTACTTC. The full variable domain, rest sourced from reference TRBV5-1 and TRBJ2-5, is KAGVTQTPRYLIKTRGQQVTLSCSPISGHRSVSWYQQTPGQGLQFLFEYFSETQRNKGNFPGRFSGRQFSNSRSEMNVSTLELGDSALYLCASSPTIPIETQYFGPGTRLLVL.

This clonotype was picked up many times. The CDR3 nucleotides read TGTGCCAGCAGCTTAGATCCTCCGGGACCTGAGCAGTACTTC. Encoded protein: CASSLDPPGPEQYF. This chain connects TRBV7-8 to TRBJ2-7; D tentatively fits TRBD1 or TRBD2 (5 bases each). Germline V gives CDR1 SGHVS, CDR2 FQNEAQ. Trimming took 1 base from V and 7 from J, leaving 14 bases between them. There are 14 residues in the CDR3.

This clonotype was detected ten times or more. This chain links TRBV6-1 with TRBJ2-7; D unresolved. Trimming took 10 bases from V and 2 from J, leaving 15 bases between them. Germline V gives CDR1 MNHNS, CDR2 SASEGT. This CDR3 is built from 13 residues. Here the CDR3 DNA reads TGTGCCACCCGAGAGGATCTGACCTACGAGCAGTACTTC. Protein product: CATREDLTYEQYF.

At least ten counts were recorded for this clonotype. V gene TRBV6-1 combines with J gene TRBJ2-7; weak D call: TRBD2 (5 bases). Germline V gene lookup returns CDR1 MNHNS and CDR2 SASEGT. CDR3 length: 16 residues. V gave up 5 bases and J gave up 1 base, with 18 bases separating them. DNA of the CDR3: TGTGCCAGCAGTACCACCGGGGAGATTGGGTCCTACGAGCAGTACTTC. It translates to CASSTTGEIGSYEQYF.

In its sample, this clonotype was seen many times. The chain uses TRBV5-1 and TRBJ1-1, with a possible D match to TRBD1 (6 bases). Trimming took 6 bases from V and 7 from J, leaving 19 bases between them. The CDR3 loop spans 14 amino acids. Germline V gene data show CDR1 as SGHRS and CDR2 as YFSETQ. CDR3 loop: CASTAGGTSIEAFF. Here the CDR3 DNA reads TGCGCCAGCACCGCGGGGGGCACTTCCATTGAAGCTTTCTTT.